The present TCR beta chain was sequenced within a study of T cell clusters in autoimmune cytopenias. Study results and limitations: Primary autoimmune cytopenia patients appeared to lack physiological T cell clusters present in healthy donors. Compared with active autoimmune hepatitis patients, healthy donors showed approximately 2.7-fold more exclusive TRB clusters.

Multiplex touch-down PCR amplified TRB using TRB-A and TRB-B pools in one tube. From the multiplex PCR reads, TCRdb lists one entry per CDR3 protein and no DNA. The sample spans about 12,000 distinct CDR3 sequences; the ten largest clones claim around 22%. A word on this clonotype: What it binds is unknown.

Per the germline V gene, CDR1 is LNHNV and CDR2 is YYDKDF (reference sequence). The CDR3 consists of 13 residues. TRB was amplified from roughly 270 ng of peripheral blood genomic DNA per sample. These data were also filed under a second study, of T cell repertoires in aging, cancer and after chemotherapy. This second study says: Clear clonal overlap appeared across healthy donor samples taken over several months to years. Healthy donors lost TCR diversity with age mainly through richness, cancer patients through richness and evenness.

This clonotype originated in a human donor in good health. The sequencing input was peripheral blood. This chain uses TRBV15 with TRBJ2-1; as DNA is missing, the TRBD1 call by TCRdb cannot be tested. The CDR3 sequence is CATSRGQDNEQFF.